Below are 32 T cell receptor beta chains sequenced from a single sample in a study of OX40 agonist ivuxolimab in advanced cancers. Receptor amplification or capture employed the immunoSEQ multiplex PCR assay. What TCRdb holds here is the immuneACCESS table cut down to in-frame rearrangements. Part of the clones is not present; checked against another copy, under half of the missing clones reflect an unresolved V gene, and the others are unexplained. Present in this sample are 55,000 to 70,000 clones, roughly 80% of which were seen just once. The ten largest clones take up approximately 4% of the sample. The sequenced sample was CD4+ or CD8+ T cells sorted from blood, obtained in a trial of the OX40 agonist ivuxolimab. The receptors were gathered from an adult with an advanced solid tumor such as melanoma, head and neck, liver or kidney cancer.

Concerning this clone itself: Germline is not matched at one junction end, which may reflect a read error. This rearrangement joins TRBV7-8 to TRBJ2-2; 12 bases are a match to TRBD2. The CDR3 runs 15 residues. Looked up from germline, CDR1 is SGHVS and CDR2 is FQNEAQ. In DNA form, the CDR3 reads TGTGTCAGCAGCTTAGGACTAGCGGGGACCGGGGAGCTGTTTTTT. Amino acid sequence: CVSSLGLAGTGELFF.

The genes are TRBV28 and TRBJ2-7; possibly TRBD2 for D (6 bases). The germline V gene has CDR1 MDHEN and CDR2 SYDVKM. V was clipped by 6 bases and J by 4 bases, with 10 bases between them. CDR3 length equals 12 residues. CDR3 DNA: TGTGCCAGCAGCCCCCGGGGGTACGAGCAGTACTTC. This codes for CASSPRGYEQYF.

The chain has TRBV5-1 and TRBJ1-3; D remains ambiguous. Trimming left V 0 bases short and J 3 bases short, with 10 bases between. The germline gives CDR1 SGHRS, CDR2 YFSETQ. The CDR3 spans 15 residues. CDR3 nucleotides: TGCGCCAGCAGCTTGGGGGCAGGTAGTGGAAACACCATATATTTT. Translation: CASSLGAGSGNTIYF.

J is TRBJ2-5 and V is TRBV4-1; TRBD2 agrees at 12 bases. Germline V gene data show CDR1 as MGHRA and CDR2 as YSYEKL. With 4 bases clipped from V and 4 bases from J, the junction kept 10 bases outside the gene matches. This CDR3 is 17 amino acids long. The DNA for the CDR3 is TGCGCCAGCAGCCCATTTGTGGCTAGCGGGAGGGGAGAGACCCAGTACTTC. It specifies CASSPFVASGRGETQYF.

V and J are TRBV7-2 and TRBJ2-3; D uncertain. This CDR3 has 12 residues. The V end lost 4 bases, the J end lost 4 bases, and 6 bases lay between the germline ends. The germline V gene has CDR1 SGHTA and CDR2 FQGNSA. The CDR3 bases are TGTGCCAGCAGCTCCACGTCAGATACGCAGTATTTT. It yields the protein CASSSTSDTQYF.

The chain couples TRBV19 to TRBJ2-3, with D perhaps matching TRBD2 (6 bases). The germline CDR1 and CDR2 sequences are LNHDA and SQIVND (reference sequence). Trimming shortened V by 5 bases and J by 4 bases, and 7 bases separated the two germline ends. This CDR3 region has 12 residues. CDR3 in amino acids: CASSLAADTQYF. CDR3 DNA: TGTGCCAGTAGTTTAGCGGCAGATACGCAGTATTTT.

CDR3 in DNA: TGCGCCAGCAAGGAGTCAGGAGCCTACAATGAGCAGTTCTTC. This gives the protein CASKESGAYNEQFF. J is TRBJ2-1 and V is TRBV4-1, with D uncertain. The CDR3 is 14 residues long. Germline V gene sequence: CDR1 MGHRA, CDR2 YSYEKL. The ends were cut back, 7 bases at V and 2 bases at J, with 12 bases in the middle.

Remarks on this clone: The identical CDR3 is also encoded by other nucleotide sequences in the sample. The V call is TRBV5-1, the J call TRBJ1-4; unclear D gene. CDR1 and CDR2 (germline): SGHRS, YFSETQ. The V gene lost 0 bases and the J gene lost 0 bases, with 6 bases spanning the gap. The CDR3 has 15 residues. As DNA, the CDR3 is TGCGCCAGCAGCTTGGCCCGTTCAACTAATGAAAAACTGTTTTTT. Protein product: CASSLARSTNEKLFF.

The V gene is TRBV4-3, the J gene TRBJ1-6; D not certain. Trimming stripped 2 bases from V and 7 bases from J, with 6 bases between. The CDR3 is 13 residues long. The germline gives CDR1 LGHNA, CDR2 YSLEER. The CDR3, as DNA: TGCGCCAGCAGCCAATCGGGGAATTCACCCCTCCACTTT. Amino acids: CASSQSGNSPLHF.

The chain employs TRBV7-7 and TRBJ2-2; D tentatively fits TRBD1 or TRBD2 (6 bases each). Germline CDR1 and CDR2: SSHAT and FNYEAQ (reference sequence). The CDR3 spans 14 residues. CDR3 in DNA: TGTGCTAGCGGACCTACAGGGATCGCCGGGGAGCTGTTTTTT. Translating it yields CASGPTGIAGELFF.

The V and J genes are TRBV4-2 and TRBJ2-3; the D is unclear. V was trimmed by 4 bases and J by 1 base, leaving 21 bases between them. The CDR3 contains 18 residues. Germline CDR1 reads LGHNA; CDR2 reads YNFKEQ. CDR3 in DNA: TGTGCCAGCAGCCGCAACCGCATTAGCTTCCTAGGCACAGATACGCAGTATTTT. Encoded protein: CASSRNRISFLGTDTQYF.

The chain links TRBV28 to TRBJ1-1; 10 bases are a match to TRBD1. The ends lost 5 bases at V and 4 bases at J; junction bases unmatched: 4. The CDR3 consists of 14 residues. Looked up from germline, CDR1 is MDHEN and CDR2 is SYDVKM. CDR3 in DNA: TGTGCCAGCAGTCCCGACAGGGGGCTCACTGAAGCTTTCTTT. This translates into CASSPDRGLTEAFF.

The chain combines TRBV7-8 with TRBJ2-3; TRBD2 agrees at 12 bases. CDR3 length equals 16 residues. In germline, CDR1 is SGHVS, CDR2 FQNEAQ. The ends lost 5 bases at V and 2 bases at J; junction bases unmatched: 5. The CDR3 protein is CASSPGLAGITDTQYF. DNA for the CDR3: TGTGCCAGCAGCCCCGGACTAGCGGGGATCACAGATACGCAGTATTTT. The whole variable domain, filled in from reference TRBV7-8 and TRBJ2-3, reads GAGVSQSPRYKVAKRGQDVALRCDPISGHVSLFWYQQALGQGPEFLTYFQNEAQLDKSGLPSDRFFAERPEGSVSTLKIQRTQQEDSAVYLCASSPGLAGITDTQYFGPGTRLTVL.

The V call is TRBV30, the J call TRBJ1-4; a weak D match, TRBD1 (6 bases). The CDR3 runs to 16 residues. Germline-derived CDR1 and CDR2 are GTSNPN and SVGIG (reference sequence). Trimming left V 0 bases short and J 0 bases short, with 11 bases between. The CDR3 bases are TGTGCCTGGAGTGTTGGGGGGCGGGCAACTAATGAAAAACTGTTTTTT. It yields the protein CAWSVGGRATNEKLFF.

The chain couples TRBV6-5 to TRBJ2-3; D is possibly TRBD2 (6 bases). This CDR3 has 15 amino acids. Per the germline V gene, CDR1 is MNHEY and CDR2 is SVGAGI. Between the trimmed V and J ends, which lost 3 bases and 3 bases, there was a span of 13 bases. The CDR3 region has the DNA TGTGCCAGCAGTTATCTAGCGACAAAGACAGATACGCAGTATTTT. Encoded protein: CASSYLATKTDTQYF.

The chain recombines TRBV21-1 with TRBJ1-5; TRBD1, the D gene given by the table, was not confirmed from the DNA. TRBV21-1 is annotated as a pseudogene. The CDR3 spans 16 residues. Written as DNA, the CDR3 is TGTGCCAGCAGCAATATCAGGAGAGGGGGTGGCCAGCCCCAGCATTTT. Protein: CASSNIRRGGGQPQHF.

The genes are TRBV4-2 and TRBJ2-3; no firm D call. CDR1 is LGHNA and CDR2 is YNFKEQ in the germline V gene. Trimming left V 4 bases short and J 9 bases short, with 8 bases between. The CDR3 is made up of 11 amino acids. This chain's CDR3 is CASSLRQTQYF. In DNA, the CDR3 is TGTGCCAGCAGCCTTAGACAAACGCAGTATTTT.

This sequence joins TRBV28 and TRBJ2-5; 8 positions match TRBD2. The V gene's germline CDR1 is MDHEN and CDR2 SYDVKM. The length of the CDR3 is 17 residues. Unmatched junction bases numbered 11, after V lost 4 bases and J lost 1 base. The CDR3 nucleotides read TGTGCCAGCAGTTCCCAAGGGACTAGATTGAGCCAAGAGACCCAGTACTTC. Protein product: CASSSQGTRLSQETQYF. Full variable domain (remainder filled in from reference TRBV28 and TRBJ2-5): DVKVTQSSRYLVKRTGEKVFLECVQDMDHENMFWYRQDPGLGLRLIYFSYDVKMKEKGDIPEGYSVSREKKERFSLILESASTNQTSMYLCASSSQGTRLSQETQYFGPGTRLLVL.

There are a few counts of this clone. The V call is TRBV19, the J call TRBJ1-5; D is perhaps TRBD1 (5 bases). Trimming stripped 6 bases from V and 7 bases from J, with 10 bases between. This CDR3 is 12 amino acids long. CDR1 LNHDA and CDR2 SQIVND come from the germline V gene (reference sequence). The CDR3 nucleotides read TGTGCCAGTAGAACAGGAAGGCAGCCCCAGCATTTT. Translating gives CASRTGRQPQHF. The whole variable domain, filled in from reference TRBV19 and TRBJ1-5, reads DGGITQSPKYLFRKEGQNVTLSCEQNLNHDAMYWYRQDPGQGLRLIYYSQIVNDFQKGDIAEGYSVSREKKESFPLTVTSAQKNPTAFYLCASRTGRQPQHFGDGTRLSIL.

The CDR3: CASSLAVGGNIQYF. The CDR3 DNA sequence: TGTGCCAGCAGCTTAGCGGTGGGGGGAAACATTCAGTACTTC. The genes are TRBV7-2 and TRBJ2-4, with TRBD2 as a possible D gene (6 bases). V was clipped by 0 bases and J by 6 bases, with 9 bases between them. Per germline, CDR1 SGHTA and CDR2 FQGNSA. CDR3 length: 14 residues.

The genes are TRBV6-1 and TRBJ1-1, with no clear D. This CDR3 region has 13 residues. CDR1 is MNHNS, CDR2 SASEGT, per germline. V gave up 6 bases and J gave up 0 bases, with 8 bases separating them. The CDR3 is CASRGFMNTEAFF. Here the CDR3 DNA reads TGTGCCAGCAGGGGGTTCATGAACACTGAAGCTTTCTTT.

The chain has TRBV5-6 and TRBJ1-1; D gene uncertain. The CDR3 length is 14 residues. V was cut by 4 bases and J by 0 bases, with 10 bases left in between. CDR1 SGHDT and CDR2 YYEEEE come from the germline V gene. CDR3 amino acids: CASSPQYLNTEAFF. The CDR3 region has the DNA TGTGCCAGCAGCCCCCAATACTTGAACACTGAAGCTTTCTTT.

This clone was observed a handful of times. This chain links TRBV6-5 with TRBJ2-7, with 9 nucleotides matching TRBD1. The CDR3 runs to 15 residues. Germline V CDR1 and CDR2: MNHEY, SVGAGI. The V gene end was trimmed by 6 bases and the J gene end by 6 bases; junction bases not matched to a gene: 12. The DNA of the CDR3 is TGTGCCAGCAGAGGGGGGACAGGGCAACGTAGCGAGCAGTACTTC. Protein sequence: CASRGGTGQRSEQYF.

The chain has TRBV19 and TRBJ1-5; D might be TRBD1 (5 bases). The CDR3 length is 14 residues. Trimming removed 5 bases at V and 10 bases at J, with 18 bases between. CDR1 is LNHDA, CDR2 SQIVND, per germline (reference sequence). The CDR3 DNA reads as TGTGCCAGTAGTCCCTTCGGGACCCAAGATCCCCAGCATTTT. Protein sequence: CASSPFGTQDPQHF.

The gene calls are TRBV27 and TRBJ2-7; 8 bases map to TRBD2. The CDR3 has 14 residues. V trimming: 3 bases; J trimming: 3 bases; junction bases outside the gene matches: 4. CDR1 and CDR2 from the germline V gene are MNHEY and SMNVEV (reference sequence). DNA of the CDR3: TGTGCCAGCAGTTTCGGGCTAGCGGGCTACGAGCAGTACTTC. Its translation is CASSFGLAGYEQYF.

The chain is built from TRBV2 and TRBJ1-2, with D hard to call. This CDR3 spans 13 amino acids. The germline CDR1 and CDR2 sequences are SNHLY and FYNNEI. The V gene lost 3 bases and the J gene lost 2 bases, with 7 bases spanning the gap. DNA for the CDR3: TGTGCCAGCAGTGACAGCGCCAACTATGGCTACACCTTC. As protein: CASSDSANYGYTF.

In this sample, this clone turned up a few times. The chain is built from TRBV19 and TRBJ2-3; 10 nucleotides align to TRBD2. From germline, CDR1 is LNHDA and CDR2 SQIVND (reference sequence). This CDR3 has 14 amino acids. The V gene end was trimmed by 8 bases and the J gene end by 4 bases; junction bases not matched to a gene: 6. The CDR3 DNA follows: TGTGCCAGTTCCGGGACTAGCGTTTCAGATACGCAGTATTTT. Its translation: CASSGTSVSDTQYF.

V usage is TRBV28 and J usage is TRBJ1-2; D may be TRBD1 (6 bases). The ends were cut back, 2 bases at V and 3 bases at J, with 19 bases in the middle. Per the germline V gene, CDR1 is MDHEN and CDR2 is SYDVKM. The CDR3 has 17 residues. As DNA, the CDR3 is TGTGCCAGCAGTTTAGTTCCTGCGGGGGCGCTGGACTATGGCTACACCTTC. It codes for CASSLVPAGALDYGYTF.

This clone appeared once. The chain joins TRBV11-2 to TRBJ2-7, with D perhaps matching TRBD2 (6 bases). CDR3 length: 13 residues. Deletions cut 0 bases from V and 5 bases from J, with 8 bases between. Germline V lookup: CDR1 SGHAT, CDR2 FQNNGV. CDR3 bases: TGTGCCAGCAGCTTAGAATGGGGGGACGAGCAGTACTTC. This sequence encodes CASSLEWGDEQYF.

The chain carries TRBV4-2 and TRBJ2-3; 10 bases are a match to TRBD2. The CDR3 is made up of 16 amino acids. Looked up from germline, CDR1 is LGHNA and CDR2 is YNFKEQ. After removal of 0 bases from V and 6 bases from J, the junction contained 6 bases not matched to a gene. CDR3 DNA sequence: TGTGCCAGCAGCCAAGAAACGGGACTAGCGTTCGATACGCAGTATTTT. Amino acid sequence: CASSQETGLAFDTQYF.

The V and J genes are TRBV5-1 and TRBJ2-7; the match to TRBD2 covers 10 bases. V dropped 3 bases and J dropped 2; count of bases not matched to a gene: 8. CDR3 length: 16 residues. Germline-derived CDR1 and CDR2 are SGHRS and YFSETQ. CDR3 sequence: CASSYASGTSAYEQYF. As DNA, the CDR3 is TGCGCCAGCAGCTACGCCTCCGGGACTAGCGCCTACGAGCAGTACTTC.

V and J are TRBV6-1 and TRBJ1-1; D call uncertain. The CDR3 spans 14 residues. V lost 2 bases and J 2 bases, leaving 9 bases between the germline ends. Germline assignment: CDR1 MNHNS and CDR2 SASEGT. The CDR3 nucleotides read TGTGCCAGCAGTGAACTTAGTTTTAACACTGAAGCTTTCTTT. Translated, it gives CASSELSFNTEAFF.